The entry below gives a single T cell receptor (beta chain) sequence along with its context. Per the authors' pipeline: What underpinned the distant-metastasis classifier for papillary thyroid cancer was the set of CDR3 differences across clinicopathological groups. TCRdb called clones again from the PCR reads with MiXCR. V and J calls and clone size were set by TCRdb, not the authors. The sample gives around 6,100 clones, over 25% of which show up once; around 50% is in the top ten. The data were obtained in a study of metastatic and nonmetastatic thyroid tumors. Not a single patient had been given any form of treatment at any point before undergoing thyroid surgery. Germline CDR1 MDHEN, CDR2 SYDVKM. Trimming cost V 5 bases and J 4 bases; bases outside gene matches: 5. This CDR3 has 15 residues.

This TCR was recovered from a female donor with papillary thyroid cancer or a benign thyroid nodule (not recorded which). Some clones in this sample may be carry-over from other donors' samples. Material: adjacent normal tissue. This chain links TRBV28 with TRBJ2-2, with 9 bases matching TRBD1. DNA for the CDR3: TGTGCCAGCAGTATGGGACAGGGAGGCACCGGGGAGCTGTTTTTT. Translation: CASSMGQGGTGELFF. The full variable domain, rest sourced from reference TRBV28 and TRBJ2-2, is DVKVTQSSRYLVKRTGEKVFLECVQDMDHENMFWYRQDPGLGLRLIYFSYDVKMKEKGDIPEGYSVSREKKERFSLILESASTNQTSMYLCASSMGQGGTGELFFGEGSRLTVL.